Below, 31 T cell receptor beta chains from the same sample are listed, as sequenced in a study of CD8+CD57+ T cells in acquired aplastic anemia. Only patients with CD8+CD57+ cell expansion on flow cytometry were chosen for sequencing. Genomic DNA, the template, was used for profiling of the TCR beta VDJ and CDR3. Using its own MiXCR run on the reads, TCRdb lists one record per CDR3 protein. The sample carries 150,000 to 200,000 distinct CDR3 sequences, under 55% recorded once. Sequenced input: sorted CD4+, CD8+, or CD8+CD57+ T cells (not recorded which) from PBMCs. The source of these receptors is a human donor with aplastic anemia.

This chain joins TRBV24-1 and TRBJ2-1; TRBD1 matches 11 bases. J lost 8 bases, V lost 5 bases, and 4 bases had no gene match. CDR3 length equals 14 residues. Germline CDR1 reads KGHDR; CDR2 reads SFDVKD. The CDR3 reads CATSGTGGLDEQFF. The CDR3 DNA reads as TGTGCCACCAGTGGGACAGGGGGCTTGGATGAGCAGTTCTTC.

The J gene is TRBJ2-7, the V gene TRBV20-1, with a tentative D call TRBD2 (5 bases). This CDR3 has 14 amino acids. The V end lost 4 bases, the J end lost 0 bases, and 13 bases lay between the germline ends. The V gene's germline CDR1 is DFQATT and CDR2 SNEGSKA (reference sequence). CDR3 sequence: CSAIGTGISYEQYF. The CDR3 bases are TGCAGTGCTATAGGAACCGGGATCTCCTACGAGCAGTACTTC.

A remark on this clonotype: This CDR3 is missing its conserved last phenylalanine or tryptophan, likely due to a read error. This rearrangement joins TRBV5-5 to TRBJ1-6; 8 bases agree with TRBD1. The junction had 6 bases not matched to a gene; V was cut back by 3 bases and J by 7 bases. The germline V gene has CDR1 SGHKS and CDR2 YYEKEE (reference sequence). The CDR3 contains 15 residues. DNA of the CDR3: TGTGCCAGCAGCTCCACCGGGACAGGAAATTCACCCCTCCACCTT. Residues: CASSSTGTGNSPLHL.

The rearrangement uses TRBV25-1 and TRBJ2-5, with D tentatively TRBD1 or TRBD2 (5 bases each). CDR1 MGHDK and CDR2 SYGVNS come from the germline V gene. Trimming stripped 0 bases from V and 5 bases from J, with 10 bases between. The CDR3 loop spans 14 amino acids. CDR3 amino acids: CASSEYRGAETQYF. The CDR3 DNA is TGTGCCAGCAGTGAATATAGAGGGGCGGAGACCCAGTACTTC.

This clonotype was seen more than once but under ten times. The chain carries TRBV6-1 and TRBJ1-3, with D perhaps TRBD1 (5 bases). The germline gives CDR1 MNHNS, CDR2 SASEGT. The ends were cut back, 5 bases at V and 0 bases at J, with 17 bases in the middle. The CDR3 is 17 residues long. The DNA of the CDR3 is TGTGCCAGCAGTCTTACCTCGGGGCTCCTCTCTGGAAACACCATATATTTT. Translating it yields CASSLTSGLLSGNTIYF.

The chain uses TRBV20-1 and TRBJ2-5; D is possibly TRBD1 or TRBD2 (6 bases each). V was cut by 3 bases and J by 2 bases, with 13 bases left in between. CDR3 length equals 14 residues. The germline gives CDR1 DFQATT, CDR2 SNEGSKA (reference sequence). CDR3 sequence: CSARRGDGQETQYF. CDR3 DNA sequence: TGCAGTGCTAGGAGGGGGGACGGGCAAGAGACCCAGTACTTC.

This chain joins TRBV10-3 and TRBJ1-2; D gene uncertain. The germline CDR1 and CDR2 sequences are ENHRY and SYGVKD. V was trimmed by 0 bases and J by 8 bases, leaving 4 bases between them. There are 11 residues in the CDR3. CDR3 nucleotides: TGTGCCATCAGTGAGTCCTTGGGCTACACCTTC. Protein product: CAISESLGYTF.

This clonotype was found a few times. This chain uses TRBV6-1 with TRBJ1-4, with D possibly TRBD1 on 6 matching bases. The CDR3 loop spans 14 amino acids. Germline loops: CDR1 MNHNS, CDR2 SASEGT. The germline V and J ends were trimmed by 9 bases and 5 bases, with 16 bases remaining between them. The CDR3, as DNA: TGTGCCAGTAGCCTTCGGGGGCTAAATGAAAAACTGTTTTTT. Its protein product is CASSLRGLNEKLFF.

There are many counts of this clonotype. The rearrangement uses TRBV19 and TRBJ1-2, with TRBD1 as a possible D gene (6 bases). Trimming took 6 bases from V and 5 from J, leaving 16 bases between them. Germline V gives CDR1 LNHDA, CDR2 SQIVND (reference sequence). The CDR3 length is 14 residues. The CDR3 loop reads CASRRVTGSYGYTF. In DNA, the CDR3 is TGTGCCAGTAGGCGCGTGACAGGATCTTATGGCTACACCTTC.

This clonotype has ten or more counts. The chain uses TRBV27 and TRBJ2-7, with 7 bases matching TRBD1. This CDR3 has 13 residues. The ends lost 9 bases at V and 1 base at J; junction bases unmatched: 6. The germline CDR1 and CDR2 sequences are MNHEY and SMNVEV (reference sequence). For the CDR3, the DNA is TGTGCCAGTAGGGACAGAGGTTCCTACGAGCAGTACTTC. Amino acid sequence: CASRDRGSYEQYF.

This clonotype was seen more than once but under ten times. The chain recombines TRBV20-1 with TRBJ2-5; a possible D gene is TRBD2 (6 bases). Trimming pared 1 base from V and 2 bases from J, leaving 20 bases between. This CDR3 has 17 amino acids. Germline V lookup: CDR1 DFQATT, CDR2 SNEGSKA (reference sequence). Here the CDR3 reads CSARGPRRGRDQETQYF. As DNA, the CDR3 is TGCAGTGCTAGAGGACCTCGGCGGGGACGGGATCAAGAGACCCAGTACTTC.

V is TRBV25-1 and J is TRBJ2-2; 8 bases are a match to TRBD1. Trimming took 5 bases from V and 1 from J; bases not matched to a gene: 21. The CDR3 sequence is 21 residues long. Germline V CDR1 and CDR2: MGHDK, SYGVNS. The CDR3 protein is CASSYHAWFSLGQENTGELFF. CDR3 nucleotides: TGTGCCAGCAGTTACCATGCTTGGTTTAGTTTGGGACAGGAGAACACCGGGGAGCTGTTTTTT.

This clonotype was observed a single time. The chain uses TRBV19 and TRBJ1-1; the D is unclear. The CDR3 is 12 amino acids. The germline CDR1 and CDR2 sequences are LNHDA and SQIVND (reference sequence). The V end was cut by 10 bases, the J end by 1 base, with 10 bases between. The CDR3, as DNA: TGTGCCACCGAAGACGAGAACACTGAAGCTTTCTTT. As protein: CATEDENTEAFF.

The genes are TRBV19 and TRBJ2-7; unclear D gene. Germline V CDR1 and CDR2: LNHDA, SQIVND (reference sequence). This CDR3 region has 15 residues. V gave up 3 bases and J gave up 2 bases, with 14 bases separating them. This CDR3 is CASSMSTASTYEQYF. The CDR3, as DNA: TGTGCCAGTAGTATGTCAACGGCCTCTACCTACGAGCAGTACTTC.

The gene calls are TRBV18 and TRBJ1-1; tentative D call: TRBD1 (6 bases). The CDR3 contains 14 residues. Germline V gene lookup returns CDR1 KGHSH and CDR2 LQKENI. Trimming stripped 0 bases from V and 8 bases from J, with 13 bases between. CDR3 amino acids: CASSPPAGEAEAFF. The CDR3 region has the DNA TGTGCCAGCTCACCACCGGCAGGGGAAGCCGAAGCTTTCTTT.

The chain combines TRBV20-1 with TRBJ2-7; D gene ambiguous. The CDR3 runs 12 residues. Trimming removed 5 bases at V and 1 base at J, with 9 bases between. The germline CDR1 and CDR2 sequences are DFQATT and SNEGSKA (reference sequence). This CDR3 is CSAGLDSYEQYF. In DNA, the CDR3 is TGCAGTGCTGGGCTTGATTCCTACGAGCAGTACTTC.

Many counts were recorded for this clonotype. The chain uses TRBV7-9 and TRBJ2-6; 10 nucleotides match TRBD1. CDR3 length: 16 residues. CDR1 is SEHNR, CDR2 FQNEAQ, per germline (reference sequence). Trimming cost V 5 bases and J 4 bases; bases outside gene matches: 5. CDR3 nucleotides: TGTGCCAGCAGCCGGACAGGGGGTGCCGGGGCCAACGTCCTGACTTTC. It specifies CASSRTGGAGANVLTF.

This clonotype has a count of ten or more. J is TRBJ2-1 and V is TRBV4-2, with 7 bases that match TRBD2. CDR1 and CDR2 (germline): LGHNA, YNFKEQ. Trimming removed 1 base from V and 14 bases from J; junction bases left unmatched: 2. This CDR3 comprises 11 residues. CDR3: CASSQGEGKFF. In nucleotides, the CDR3 is TGTGCCAGCAGCCAAGGGGAGGGAAAGTTCTTC.

This clonotype was seen ten or more times. This sequence joins TRBV6-2 or TRBV6-3 and TRBJ2-6, with D perhaps TRBD1 (6 bases). The CDR3 consists of 17 residues. The ends were cut back, 4 bases at V and 0 bases at J, with 13 bases in the middle. The germline gives CDR1 MNHEY, CDR2 SVGEGT. CDR3 nucleotide sequence: TGTGCCAGCAGTTTAGGGACACATTCCTCTGGGGCCAACGTCCTGACTTTC. Translating it yields CASSLGTHSSGANVLTF.

V is TRBV20-1 and J is TRBJ2-7; no clear D. Germline V gene lookup returns CDR1 DFQATT and CDR2 SNEGSKA (reference sequence). Trimming took 0 bases from V and 1 from J, leaving 7 bases between them. The length of the CDR3 is 13 residues. The CDR3: CSARELRSYEQYF. Written as DNA, the CDR3 is TGCAGTGCTAGAGAACTGAGGTCCTACGAGCAGTACTTC.

The rearrangement joins TRBV11-2 to TRBJ2-1; 14 bases fit TRBD2. The CDR3 totals 16 residues. The germline CDR1 and CDR2 sequences are SGHAT and FQNNGV. The V segment lost 4 bases and the J segment 9 bases; nucleotides outside the gene matches: 8. Written as DNA, the CDR3 is TGTGCCAGCAGCTCACTGACTAGCGGGGGGGCGAGTGAGCAGTTCTTC. It specifies CASSSLTSGGASEQFF.

This clonotype has ten or more counts. V usage is TRBV7-6 and J usage is TRBJ1-1; no reliable D call. Trimming shortened V by 5 bases and J by 5 bases, and 12 bases separated the two germline ends. CDR3 length: 13 amino acids. Per germline, CDR1 SGHVS and CDR2 FNYEAQ. CDR3 nucleotide sequence: TGTGCCAGCAGCCAGGCCCTCGGAACTGAAGCTTTCTTT. Amino acid sequence: CASSQALGTEAFF.

This clonotype was counted only a few times. This chain links TRBV6-1 with TRBJ1-5, with D maybe TRBD1 (5 bases). The CDR3 covers 15 residues. CDR1 and CDR2 from the germline V gene are MNHNS and SASEGT. The V and J ends lost 6 bases and 4 bases respectively, with 16 bases between them. The CDR3 coding sequence is TGTGCCAGCAGGTTGGGGGAAGGAGGAAATCAGCCCCAGCATTTT. This gives the protein CASRLGEGGNQPQHF.

This clonotype has a count of ten or more. The V call is TRBV19, the J call TRBJ2-1; D unclear. Per the germline V gene, CDR1 is LNHDA and CDR2 is SQIVND (reference sequence). The ends were cut back, 3 bases at V and 0 bases at J, with 6 bases in the middle. The CDR3 contains 14 residues. The CDR3 here is CASSMVSSYNEQFF. The CDR3 DNA sequence: TGTGCCAGTAGTATGGTCAGCTCCTACAATGAGCAGTTCTTC.

The chain links TRBV10-3 to TRBJ1-1, with D unresolved. CDR1 and CDR2 (germline): ENHRY, SYGVKD. The CDR3 is 15 residues long. V lost 10 bases to trimming and J lost 4 bases, with 22 bases between them. In DNA, the CDR3 is TGTGCCAGCACTTGGGGTGGGGTTGGTGGCACTGAAGCTTTCTTT. It codes for CASTWGGVGGTEAFF.

This chain links TRBV7-3 with TRBJ2-3; no clear D. The germline CDR1 and CDR2 sequences are SGHTA and FQGTGA. This CDR3 comprises 14 residues. V was clipped by 4 bases and J by 2 bases, with 10 bases between them. CDR3 nucleotides: TGTGCCAGCAGCTCGCGGACCAACACAGATACGCAGTATTTT. Translating gives CASSSRTNTDTQYF.

This chain uses TRBV24-1 with TRBJ1-5; no definite D call. This CDR3 has 16 residues. With 0 bases removed from V and 3 bases from J, the gap between germline ends came to 11 bases. Per the germline V gene, CDR1 is KGHDR and CDR2 is SFDVKD. The CDR3, as DNA: TGTGCCACCAGTGATTTGCCGCCTAGGAACAATCAGCCCCAGCATTTT. Amino acids: CATSDLPPRNNQPQHF.

The count of this clonotype is one. CDR3 nucleotides: TGTGCCAGCAGCTTAGTCCCCGGGACCTATGGCTACACCTTC. Encoded protein: CASSLVPGTYGYTF. The chain joins TRBV7-6 to TRBJ1-2; D possibly corresponds to TRBD1 (5 bases). Trimming stripped 1 base from V and 4 bases from J, with 10 bases between. Germline V lookup: CDR1 SGHVS, CDR2 FNYEAQ. The CDR3 length is 14 residues.

This clonotype occurred many times. The chain combines TRBV5-1 with TRBJ2-5; a possible D gene is TRBD2 (5 bases). The V gene's germline CDR1 is SGHRS and CDR2 YFSETQ. CDR3 length: 16 amino acids. Trimming pared 0 bases from V and 2 bases from J, leaving 14 bases between. The chain's CDR3 is CASSLGSGTRQETQYF. DNA of the CDR3: TGCGCCAGCAGCTTGGGAAGCGGAACCCGTCAAGAGACCCAGTACTTC.

This clonotype was counted ten times or more. The rearrangement links TRBV5-1 to TRBJ2-3; perhaps TRBD2 as D (7 bases). CDR1 and CDR2 (germline): SGHRS, YFSETQ. V lost 0 bases to trimming and J lost 1 base, with 12 bases between them. The CDR3 is made up of 16 amino acids. CDR3 nucleotides: TGCGCCAGCAGCTTGGGAGGGGGGGCACGCACAGATACGCAGTATTTT. This codes for CASSLGGGARTDTQYF.

V and J are TRBV24-1 and TRBJ2-1; TRBD2 aligns across 13 bases. V shed 5 bases and J 0 bases; nucleotides not matched to a gene: 9. CDR3 length equals 19 residues. CDR1 is KGHDR, CDR2 SFDVKD, per germline. CDR3 coding DNA: TGTGCCACCAGTGGCCGGACTAGCGGGGGCCGTACCTCCTACAATGAGCAGTTCTTC. This codes for CATSGRTSGGRTSYNEQFF.